The 16 T cell receptor beta chains in this list originate from one sample, sequenced in a study of blood T cell repertoires in COVID-19. Profiling relied on immunoSEQ multiplex PCR, and the TCRdb table lists in-frame clones only, not all of them. Among about 390,000 clones listed, 80% to 90% were seen once. The sample comprised PBMCs or T cells enriched from blood (not recorded which). Receptor source: a woman aged 45-60 years who had recovered from COVID-19.

The gene calls are TRBV24-1 and TRBJ2-5; no reliable D call. The CDR3 is 15 amino acids. V was clipped by 3 bases and J by 5 bases, with 15 bases between them. The germline V gene has CDR1 KGHDR and CDR2 SFDVKD. The CDR3 protein is CATSDNRHLGETQYF. The CDR3 bases are TGTGCCACCAGTGATAATAGACACCTTGGGGAGACCCAGTACTTC.

This chain connects TRBV5-1 to TRBJ2-3; 11 positions match TRBD2. V lost 6 bases and J lost 2; bases outside the gene matches: 8. This CDR3 comprises 16 residues. In germline, CDR1 is SGHRS, CDR2 YFSETQ. The CDR3 nucleotides are TGCGCCAGCAATTGGGGGACTAGCGGCCCCACAGATACGCAGTATTTT. Protein product: CASNWGTSGPTDTQYF.

This rearrangement joins TRBV4-3 to TRBJ2-7; 8 bases are a match to TRBD1. V dropped 1 base and J dropped 4; count of bases not matched to a gene: 3. The CDR3 is made up of 14 amino acids. Germline values: CDR1 LGHNA, CDR2 YSLEER. CDR3: CASSQAQGGYEQYF. Written as DNA, the CDR3 is TGCGCCAGCAGCCAAGCACAGGGGGGTTACGAGCAGTACTTC.

The chain employs TRBV7-2 and TRBJ1-1, with 10 bases that match TRBD1. V was pared by 5 bases and J by 7 bases, with 13 bases of the junction left unmatched. CDR3 length equals 16 residues. Germline V gene lookup returns CDR1 SGHTA and CDR2 FQGNSA. The CDR3 DNA reads TGTGCCAGCAGCGCTGCCGGGACAGGGGTGAACGGTGAAGCTTTCTTT. The encoded protein is CASSAAGTGVNGEAFF. Complete variable domain (other parts from reference TRBV7-2 and TRBJ1-1): GAGVSQSPSNKVTEKGKDVELRCDPISGHTALYWYRQSLGQGLEFLIYFQGNSAPDKSGLPSDRFSAERTGGSVSTLTIQRTQQEDSAVYLCASSAAGTGVNGEAFFGQGTRLTVV.

V gene TRBV30 combines with J gene TRBJ1-2, with 10 bases lining up with TRBD1. The trim removed 2 bases at V and 4 bases at J, leaving 4 bases unmatched. CDR1 GTSNPN and CDR2 SVGIG come from the germline V gene (reference sequence). This CDR3 has 14 residues. The DNA for the CDR3 is TGTGCCTGGAGTCCTCGGGACAGGGGCTATGGCTACACCTTC. This translates into CAWSPRDRGYGYTF.

The rearrangement uses TRBV2 and TRBJ1-5, with a tentative D call TRBD1 (5 bases). V gave up 7 bases and J gave up 3 bases, with 10 bases separating them. The CDR3 loop spans 13 amino acids. The V gene's germline CDR1 is SNHLY and CDR2 FYNNEI. CDR3 sequence reads: CASNEGPNQPQHF. CDR3 in DNA: TGTGCCAGCAATGAGGGGCCCAATCAGCCCCAGCATTTT. The full variable domain, in which reference TRBV2 and TRBJ1-5 provide the parts outside the CDR3, is EPEVTQTPSHQVTQMGQEVILRCVPISNHLYFYWYRQILGQKVEFLVSFYNNEISEKSEIFDDQFSVERPDGSNFTLKIRSTKLEDSAMYFCASNEGPNQPQHFGDGTRLSIL.

This sequence joins TRBV5-4 and TRBJ1-1, with 7 bases aligning to TRBD1. Losses at the gene ends were 4 bases for V and 4 bases for J; bases not matched to a gene: 10. The CDR3 totals 15 residues. Germline CDR1 and CDR2: SGHNT and YYREEE (reference sequence). This CDR3 reads CASSPPTGLSTEAFF. The CDR3 nucleotides read TGTGCCAGCAGCCCGCCGACAGGGTTGAGCACTGAAGCTTTCTTT. Combining the CDR3 with reference TRBV5-4 and TRBJ1-1 gives the whole variable domain ETGVTQSPTHLIKTRGQQVTLRCSSQSGHNTVSWYQQALGQGPQFIFQYYREEENGRGNFPPRFSGLQFPNYSSELNVNALELDDSALYLCASSPPTGLSTEAFFGQGTRLTVV.

The gene calls are TRBV5-4 and TRBJ2-5; TRBD2 agrees at 8 bases. V lost 5 bases, J lost 5 bases, and 5 bases stayed unmatched. Germline V CDR1 and CDR2: SGHNT, YYREEE (reference sequence). This CDR3 has 13 residues. CDR3 nucleotides: TGTGCCAGCAGACCCGGGGGGGAGGAGACCCAGTACTTC. As protein: CASRPGGEETQYF.

The V and J genes are TRBV2 and TRBJ1-2; no clear D. The CDR3 contains 12 residues. V was pared by 2 bases and J by 11 bases, with 12 bases between. CDR1 SNHLY and CDR2 FYNNEI come from the germline V gene. The CDR3 spells CASSESRHQYTF. The CDR3 nucleotides are TGTGCCAGCAGTGAATCGCGACACCAGTACACCTTC.

The J gene is TRBJ1-1, the V gene TRBV4-1, with 8 bases lining up with TRBD1. In germline, CDR1 is MGHRA, CDR2 YSYEKL. The CDR3 sequence is 18 residues long. V shed 0 bases and J 4 bases; nucleotides not matched to a gene: 13. The CDR3 here is CASSQDYWQGAGGTEAFF. The CDR3 DNA follows: TGCGCCAGCAGCCAAGATTATTGGCAGGGGGCTGGAGGCACTGAAGCTTTCTTT.

The chain joins TRBV2 to TRBJ1-4; 7 nucleotides line up with TRBD1. The CDR3 spans 15 residues. V lost 2 bases and J lost 3; bases outside the gene matches: 3. Germline V gene data show CDR1 as SNHLY and CDR2 as FYNNEI. The CDR3 sequence: CASSEQGQPNEKLFF. CDR3 bases: TGTGCCAGCAGTGAACAGGGACAGCCTAATGAAAAACTGTTTTTT.

The chain recombines TRBV2 with TRBJ2-3, with 15 bases lining up with TRBD2. The CDR3 contains 17 residues. Germline V gene data show CDR1 as SNHLY and CDR2 as FYNNEI. V was clipped by 5 bases and J by 5 bases; unmatched bases: 8. The CDR3 sequence: CASSPRTSGGAGDTQYF. The CDR3 nucleotides read TGTGCCAGCAGTCCACGGACTAGCGGGGGGGCTGGAGATACGCAGTATTTT.

The V call is TRBV28, the J call TRBJ1-5, with 8 bases matching TRBD1. J lost 3 bases, V lost 6 bases, and 7 bases had no gene match. The CDR3 is 15 residues long. Looked up from germline, CDR1 is MDHEN and CDR2 is SYDVKM. CDR3 coding DNA: TGTGCCAGCAGGAAACCACAGGGGGACAATCAGCCCCAGCATTTT. Protein product: CASRKPQGDNQPQHF.

The chain joins TRBV19 to TRBJ2-1; the match to TRBD1 covers 9 bases. The CDR3 contains 16 residues. V lost 6 bases to trimming and J lost 3 bases; unmatched junction nucleotides: 9. The germline V gene encodes CDR1 LNHDA and CDR2 SQIVND (reference sequence). As DNA, the CDR3 is TGTGCCAGTAGGCATATCCCGGGACAGGGCTACAATGAGCAGTTCTTC. Its protein product is CASRHIPGQGYNEQFF.

The chain joins TRBV19 to TRBJ1-6; D gene uncertain. This CDR3 comprises 16 residues. Germline V gene data show CDR1 as LNHDA and CDR2 as SQIVND (reference sequence). V lost 3 bases to trimming and J lost 4 bases, with 13 bases between them. CDR3 DNA: TGTGCCAGTAGTATGAGCGGGTACGGGTATAATTCACCCCTCCACTTT. This sequence encodes CASSMSGYGYNSPLHF.

The chain joins TRBV28 to TRBJ1-3, with 9 bases fitting TRBD1. Germline V gene data show CDR1 as MDHEN and CDR2 as SYDVKM. The ends lost 1 base at V and 6 bases at J; junction bases unmatched: 1. The CDR3 runs to 14 residues. CDR3 DNA: TGTGCCAGCAGTTTATCACAGGGGGCAAACACCATATATTTT. It codes for CASSLSQGANTIYF. Variable domain in full (rest from reference TRBV28 and TRBJ1-3): DVKVTQSSRYLVKRTGEKVFLECVQDMDHENMFWYRQDPGLGLRLIYFSYDVKMKEKGDIPEGYSVSREKKERFSLILESASTNQTSMYLCASSLSQGANTIYFGEGSWLTVV.